The 11 T cell receptor beta chains listed next were all sequenced from one sample in a study of blood T cell repertoires in COVID-19. Assay: immunoSEQ multiplex PCR; the TCRdb copy retains only in-frame clones and omits some. This table has about 330,000 clones, roughly 88% appearing once. Source material: peripheral blood. All receptors derive from a woman aged 45-65 years with active or convalescent COVID-19.

The chain is built from TRBV4-2 and TRBJ1-2; no reliable D call. The CDR3 totals 13 residues. Trimming left V 1 base short and J 5 bases short, with 8 bases between. From germline, CDR1 is LGHNA and CDR2 YNFKEQ. The CDR3 DNA sequence: TGTGCCAGCAGCCAAGGGGGAGGGTATGGCTACACCTTC. Its translation is CASSQGGGYGYTF.

The rearrangement uses TRBV27 and TRBJ1-4; no clear D. Trimming took 4 bases from V and 4 from J, leaving 7 bases between them. The CDR3 totals 13 residues. Germline CDR1 reads MNHEY; CDR2 reads SMNVEV (reference sequence). The CDR3, as DNA: TGTGCCAGCAGTTGGGCAGATAATGAAAAACTGTTTTTT. Encoded protein: CASSWADNEKLFF.

This sequence joins TRBV29-1 and TRBJ2-1; 12 bases line up with TRBD1. V lost 5 bases to trimming and J lost 10 bases; unmatched junction nucleotides: 6. Looked up from germline, CDR1 is SQVTM and CDR2 is ANQGSEA. This CDR3 comprises 13 residues. DNA of the CDR3: TGCAGCGTTCCGGGACAGGGGGCGTGGGAGCAGTTCTTC. Translation: CSVPGQGAWEQFF.

This rearrangement joins TRBV6-1 to TRBJ1-1; 7 positions match TRBD1. The CDR3 totals 13 residues. The V and J ends lost 6 bases and 7 bases, in that order; junction bases with no gene match: 8. Germline V gives CDR1 MNHNS, CDR2 SASEGT. The CDR3 DNA reads as TGTGCCAGCAGCCGAGAGACAGGGTTTGAAGCTTTCTTT. Encoded protein: CASSRETGFEAFF.

In this sample, this clone turned up once. J is TRBJ1-1 and V is TRBV5-1; D gene ambiguous. Trimming took 0 bases from V and 6 from J, leaving 12 bases between them. Germline CDR1 reads SGHRS; CDR2 reads YFSETQ. This CDR3 spans 14 amino acids. CDR3: CASSLAGGMAEAFF. In DNA form, the CDR3 reads TGCGCCAGCAGCTTGGCCGGCGGGATGGCTGAAGCTTTCTTT.

In this sample, this clone turned up once. This chain uses TRBV7-2 with TRBJ1-1; a possible D gene is TRBD1 (5 bases). Per the germline V gene, CDR1 is SGHTA and CDR2 is FQGNSA. The CDR3 loop spans 14 amino acids. Trimming removed 3 bases at V and 5 bases at J, with 13 bases between. CDR3 protein: CASSFRQLGTEAFF. CDR3 bases: TGTGCCAGCAGCTTCCGACAGCTGGGTACTGAAGCTTTCTTT.

The V and J genes are TRBV19 and TRBJ2-7; 7 bases are a match to TRBD1. The germline V gene encodes CDR1 LNHDA and CDR2 SQIVND (reference sequence). This CDR3 comprises 15 residues. The trim removed 3 bases at V and 2 bases at J, leaving 7 bases unmatched. The CDR3 nucleotides are TGTGCCAGTAGTATGAAGAGACAGGGCACCTACGAGCAGTACTTC. The encoded protein is CASSMKRQGTYEQYF.

The chain recombines TRBV30 with TRBJ2-7, with TRBD2 matching over 8 bases. J gave up 0 bases and V 2 bases, and 12 bases lay outside the gene matches. This CDR3 is 17 amino acids long. Germline assignment: CDR1 GTSNPN and CDR2 SVGIG (reference sequence). The CDR3 nucleotides read TGTGCCTGGAGTTCCCCACAGCGGGGGAAATTCTCCTACGAGCAGTACTTC. It encodes CAWSSPQRGKFSYEQYF.

V is TRBV9 and J is TRBJ1-2, with D tentatively TRBD1 (6 bases). Germline CDR1 and CDR2: SGDLS and YYNGEE. The CDR3 contains 15 residues. Trimming took off 4 bases at V and 8 bases at J, with 21 bases between the two ends. The CDR3 here is CASSPNRDIPEGYTF. The CDR3 bases are TGTGCCAGCAGCCCCAACCGGGACATCCCAGAGGGCTACACCTTC.

The rearrangement joins TRBV18 to TRBJ1-2, with 9 bases identical to TRBD1. The CDR3 is 15 residues long. V lost 2 bases to trimming and J lost 8 bases; unmatched junction nucleotides: 9. Germline-derived CDR1 and CDR2 are KGHSH and LQKENI. The CDR3 is CASSPFTGGSGGYTF. For the CDR3, the DNA is TGTGCCAGCTCACCATTTACAGGGGGCAGCGGGGGCTACACCTTC.

The rearrangement links TRBV24-1 to TRBJ2-7, with TRBD1 matching over 10 bases. V dropped 6 bases and J dropped 4; count of bases not matched to a gene: 2. The CDR3 consists of 13 residues. CDR1 KGHDR and CDR2 SFDVKD come from the germline V gene. The CDR3 loop is CATSRTGGYEQYF. For the CDR3, the DNA is TGTGCCACCAGTCGGACAGGGGGGTACGAGCAGTACTTC.